This TCR beta chain is drawn from a study of molecular identifiers for immune sequencing clone quantification. Study observations and caveats: Spike-in Jurkat TCR RNA from a single cell reportedly registered among about a million naive cells.

Looked up from germline, CDR1 is SGHVS and CDR2 is FQNEAQ. Trimming pared 0 bases from V and 2 bases from J, leaving 9 bases between. The length of the CDR3 is 15 residues. TCRdb used MiXCR to reprocess the PCR reads, holding one entry per CDR3 protein. The sample yields about 63,000 distinct CDR3 sequences, over 15% seen once. This clonotype was detected ten times or more. Its target is not known. The chain employs TRBV7-8 and TRBJ2-3; D may be TRBD1 (6 bases). The TCR sequence derives from a human donor in good health. Some libraries in this study had Jurkat cell RNA spiked in. The specimen was naive CD8+ T cells from blood, with Jurkat cell RNA spiked in. Documented subset: FACS-sorted CD8+CD4-CCR7+CD45RA+ naive T cells. The CDR3 DNA follows: TGTGCCAGCAGCTTAGCAGGGGGATACACAGATACGCAGTATTTT. Its translation is CASSLAGGYTDTQYF. Full variable domain (missing parts from reference TRBV7-8 and TRBJ2-3): GAGVSQSPRYKVAKRGQDVALRCDPISGHVSLFWYQQALGQGPEFLTYFQNEAQLDKSGLPSDRFFAERPEGSVSTLKIQRTQQEDSAVYLCASSLAGGYTDTQYFGPGTRLTVL.